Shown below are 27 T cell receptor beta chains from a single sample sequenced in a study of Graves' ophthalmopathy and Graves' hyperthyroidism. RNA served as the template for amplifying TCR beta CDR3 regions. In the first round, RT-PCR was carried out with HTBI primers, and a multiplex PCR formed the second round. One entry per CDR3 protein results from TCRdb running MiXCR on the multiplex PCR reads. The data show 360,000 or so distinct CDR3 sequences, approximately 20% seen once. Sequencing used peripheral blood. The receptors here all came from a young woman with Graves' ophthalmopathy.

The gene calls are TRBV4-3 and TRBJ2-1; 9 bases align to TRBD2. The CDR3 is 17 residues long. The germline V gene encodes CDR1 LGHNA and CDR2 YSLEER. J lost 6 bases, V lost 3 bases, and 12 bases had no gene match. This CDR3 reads CASSHSAPSGTRNEQFF. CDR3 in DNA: TGCGCCAGCAGCCACTCCGCCCCTAGCGGGACGCGCAATGAGCAGTTCTTC.

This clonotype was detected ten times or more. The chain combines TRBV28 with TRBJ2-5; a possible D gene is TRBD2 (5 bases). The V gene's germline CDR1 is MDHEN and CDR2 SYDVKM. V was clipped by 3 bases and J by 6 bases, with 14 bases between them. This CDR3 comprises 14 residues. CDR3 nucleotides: TGTGCCAGCAGTTTGATCAGCGGTGGAAAGACCCAGTACTTC. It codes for CASSLISGGKTQYF.

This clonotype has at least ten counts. The CDR3 is CASRRRVGKNIQYF. The CDR3 DNA follows: TGTGCCAGCAGACGTAGGGTGGGCAAAAACATTCAGTACTTC. This chain uses TRBV2 with TRBJ2-4; D gene ambiguous. The CDR3 has 14 amino acids. Between the trimmed V and J ends, which lost 6 bases and 3 bases, there was a span of 12 bases. The germline gives CDR1 SNHLY, CDR2 FYNNEI. Filled out from reference TRBV2 and TRBJ2-4, the complete variable domain reads EPEVTQTPSHQVTQMGQEVILRCVPISNHLYFYWYRQILGQKVEFLVSFYNNEISEKSEIFDDQFSVERPDGSNFTLKIRSTKLEDSAMYFCASRRRVGKNIQYFGAGTRLSVL.

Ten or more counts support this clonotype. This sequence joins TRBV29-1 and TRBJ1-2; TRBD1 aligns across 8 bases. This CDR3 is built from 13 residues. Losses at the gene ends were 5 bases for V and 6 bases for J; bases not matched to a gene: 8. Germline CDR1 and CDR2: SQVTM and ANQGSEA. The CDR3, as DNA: TGCAGCGTTTCTCCAGGGGGCTTAGATGGCTACACCTTC. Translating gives CSVSPGGLDGYTF.

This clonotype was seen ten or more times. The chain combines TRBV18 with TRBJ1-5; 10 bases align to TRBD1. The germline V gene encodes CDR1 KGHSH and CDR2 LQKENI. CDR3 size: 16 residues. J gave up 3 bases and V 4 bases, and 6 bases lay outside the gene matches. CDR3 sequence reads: CASSLGTGEANQPQHF. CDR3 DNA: TGTGCCAGCTCACTCGGGACAGGGGAGGCCAATCAGCCCCAGCATTTT.

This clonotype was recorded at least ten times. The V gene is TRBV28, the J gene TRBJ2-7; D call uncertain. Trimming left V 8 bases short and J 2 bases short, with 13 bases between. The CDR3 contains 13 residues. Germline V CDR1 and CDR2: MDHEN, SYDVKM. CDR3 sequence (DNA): TGTGCCAGCTCGCTAGGTCATCCCTACGAGCAGTACTTC. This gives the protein CASSLGHPYEQYF.

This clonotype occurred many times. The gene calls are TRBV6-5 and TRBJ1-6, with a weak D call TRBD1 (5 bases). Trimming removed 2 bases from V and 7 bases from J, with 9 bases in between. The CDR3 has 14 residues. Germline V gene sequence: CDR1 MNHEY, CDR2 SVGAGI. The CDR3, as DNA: TGTGCCAGCAGTTACCAGGGAAAAAATTCACCCCTCCACTTT. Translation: CASSYQGKNSPLHF.

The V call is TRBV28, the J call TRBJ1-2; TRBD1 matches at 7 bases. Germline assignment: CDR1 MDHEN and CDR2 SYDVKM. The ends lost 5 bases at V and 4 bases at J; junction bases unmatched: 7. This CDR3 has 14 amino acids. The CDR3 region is CASSNAGQPYGYTF. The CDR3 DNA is TGTGCCAGCAGTAACGCGGGACAGCCCTATGGCTACACCTTC.

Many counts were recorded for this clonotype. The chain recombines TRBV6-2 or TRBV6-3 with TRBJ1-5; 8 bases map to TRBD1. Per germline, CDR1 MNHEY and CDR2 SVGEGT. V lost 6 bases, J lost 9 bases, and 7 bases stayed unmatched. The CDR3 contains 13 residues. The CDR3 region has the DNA TGTGCCAGCAGCCCAAGGACAGGGCCGCCCCAGCATTTT. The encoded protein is CASSPRTGPPQHF.

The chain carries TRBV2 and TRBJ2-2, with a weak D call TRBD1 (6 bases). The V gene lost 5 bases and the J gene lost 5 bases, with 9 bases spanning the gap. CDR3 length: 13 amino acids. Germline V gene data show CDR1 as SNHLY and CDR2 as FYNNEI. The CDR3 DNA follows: TGTGCCAGCAGTCAAGACAGGACCGGGGAGCTGTTTTTT. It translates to CASSQDRTGELFF. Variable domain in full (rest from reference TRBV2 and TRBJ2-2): EPEVTQTPSHQVTQMGQEVILRCVPISNHLYFYWYRQILGQKVEFLVSFYNNEISEKSEIFDDQFSVERPDGSNFTLKIRSTKLEDSAMYFCASSQDRTGELFFGEGSRLTVL.

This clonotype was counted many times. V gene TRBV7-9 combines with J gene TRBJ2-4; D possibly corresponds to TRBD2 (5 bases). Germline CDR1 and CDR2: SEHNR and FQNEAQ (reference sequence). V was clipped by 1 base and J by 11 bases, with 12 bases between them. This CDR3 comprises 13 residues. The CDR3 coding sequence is TGTGCCAGCAGCTTAGGAGAGGGTCTGCTTCAGTACTTC. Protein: CASSLGEGLLQYF.

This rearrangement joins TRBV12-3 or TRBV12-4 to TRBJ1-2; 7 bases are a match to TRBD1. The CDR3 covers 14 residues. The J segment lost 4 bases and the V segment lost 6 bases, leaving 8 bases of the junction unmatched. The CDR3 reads CASSLTGRFYGYTF. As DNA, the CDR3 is TGTGCCAGCAGCTTGACAGGGAGATTCTATGGCTACACCTTC.

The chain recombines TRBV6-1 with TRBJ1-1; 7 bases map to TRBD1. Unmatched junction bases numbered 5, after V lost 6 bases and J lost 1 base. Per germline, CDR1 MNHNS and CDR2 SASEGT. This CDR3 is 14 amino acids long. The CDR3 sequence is CASRQGLGNTEAFF. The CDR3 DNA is TGTGCCAGCAGACAGGGGCTCGGGAACACTGAAGCTTTCTTT.

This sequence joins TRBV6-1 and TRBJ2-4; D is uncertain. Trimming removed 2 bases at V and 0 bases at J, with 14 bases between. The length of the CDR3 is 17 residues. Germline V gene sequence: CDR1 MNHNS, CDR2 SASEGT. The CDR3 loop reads CASSEYMPDIAKNIQYF. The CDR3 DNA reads TGTGCCAGCAGTGAATATATGCCAGATATAGCCAAAAACATTCAGTACTTC.

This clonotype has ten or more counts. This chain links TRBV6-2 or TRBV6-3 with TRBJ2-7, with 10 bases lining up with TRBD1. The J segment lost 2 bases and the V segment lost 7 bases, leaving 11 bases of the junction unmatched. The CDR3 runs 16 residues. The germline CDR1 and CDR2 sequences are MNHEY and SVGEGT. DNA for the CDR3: TGTGCCAGCAATCCCCGGGACAGGGGCCCACCCTACGAGCAGTACTTC. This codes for CASNPRDRGPPYEQYF.

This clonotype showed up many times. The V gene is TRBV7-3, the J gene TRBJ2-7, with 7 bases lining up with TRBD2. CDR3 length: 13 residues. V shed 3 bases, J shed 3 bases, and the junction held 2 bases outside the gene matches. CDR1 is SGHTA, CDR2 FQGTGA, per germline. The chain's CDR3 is CASSLIAGYEQYF. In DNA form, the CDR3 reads TGTGCCAGCAGCTTGATAGCGGGCTACGAGCAGTACTTC.

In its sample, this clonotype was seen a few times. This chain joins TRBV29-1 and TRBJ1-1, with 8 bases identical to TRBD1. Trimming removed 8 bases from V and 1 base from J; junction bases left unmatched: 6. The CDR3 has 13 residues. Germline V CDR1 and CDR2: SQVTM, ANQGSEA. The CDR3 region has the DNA TGCAGCTTGAGACAGGGGCCGAACACTGAAGCTTTCTTT. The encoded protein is CSLRQGPNTEAFF.

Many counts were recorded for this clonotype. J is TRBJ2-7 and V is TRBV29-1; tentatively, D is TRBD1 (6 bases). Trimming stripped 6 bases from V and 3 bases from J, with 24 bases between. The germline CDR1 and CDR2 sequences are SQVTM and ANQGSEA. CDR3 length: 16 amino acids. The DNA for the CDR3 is TGCAGCGTCGATGGTCCTGCAACCGGGACAAACTACGAGCAGTACTTC. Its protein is CSVDGPATGTNYEQYF.

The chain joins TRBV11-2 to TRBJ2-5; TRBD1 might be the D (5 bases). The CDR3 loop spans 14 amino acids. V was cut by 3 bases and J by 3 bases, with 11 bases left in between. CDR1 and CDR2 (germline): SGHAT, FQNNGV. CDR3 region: CASSFTEGEETQYF. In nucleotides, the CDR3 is TGTGCCAGCAGCTTTACAGAAGGGGAAGAGACCCAGTACTTC.

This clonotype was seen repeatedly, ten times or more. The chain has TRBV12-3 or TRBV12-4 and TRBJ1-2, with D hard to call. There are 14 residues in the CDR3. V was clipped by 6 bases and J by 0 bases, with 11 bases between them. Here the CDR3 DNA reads TGTGCCAGCAGCTTCCTAGAAGCTAACTATGGCTACACCTTC. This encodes CASSFLEANYGYTF.

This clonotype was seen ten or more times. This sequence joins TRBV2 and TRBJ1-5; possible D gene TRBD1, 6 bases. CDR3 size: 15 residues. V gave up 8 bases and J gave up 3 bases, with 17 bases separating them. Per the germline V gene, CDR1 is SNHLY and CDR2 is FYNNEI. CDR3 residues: CASREQGQSNQPQHF. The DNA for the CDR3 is TGTGCCAGCCGGGAGCAGGGGCAGTCCAATCAGCCCCAGCATTTT.

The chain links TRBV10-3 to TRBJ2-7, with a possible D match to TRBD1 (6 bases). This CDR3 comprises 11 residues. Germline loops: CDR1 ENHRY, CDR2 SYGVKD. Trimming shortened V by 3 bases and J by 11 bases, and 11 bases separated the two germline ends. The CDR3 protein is CAISDQGWEYF. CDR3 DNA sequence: TGTGCCATCAGTGATCAGGGGTGGGAGTACTTC.

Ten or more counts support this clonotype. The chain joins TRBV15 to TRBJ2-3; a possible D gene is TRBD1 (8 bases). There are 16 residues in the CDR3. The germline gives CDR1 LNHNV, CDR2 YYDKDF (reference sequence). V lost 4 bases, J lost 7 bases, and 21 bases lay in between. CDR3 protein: CATSNQDREGGHTQYF. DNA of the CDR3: TGTGCCACCAGCAACCAGGACAGGGAGGGGGGTCATACGCAGTATTTT.

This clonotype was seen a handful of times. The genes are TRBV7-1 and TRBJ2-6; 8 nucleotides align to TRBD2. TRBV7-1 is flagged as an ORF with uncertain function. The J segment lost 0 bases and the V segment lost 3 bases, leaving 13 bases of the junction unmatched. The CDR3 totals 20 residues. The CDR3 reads CASSSWGSVRGASGANVLTF. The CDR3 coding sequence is TGTGCCAGCAGCTCTTGGGGGAGTGTGCGGGGGGCCTCTGGGGCCAACGTCCTGACTTTC.

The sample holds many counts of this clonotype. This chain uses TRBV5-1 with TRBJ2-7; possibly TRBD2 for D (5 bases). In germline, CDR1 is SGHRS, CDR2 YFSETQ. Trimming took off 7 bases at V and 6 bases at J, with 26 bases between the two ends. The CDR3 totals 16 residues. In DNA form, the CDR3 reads TGCGCCAGCGCATTCGGGATCGGCGTGACGAGTCGCGAGCAGTACTTC. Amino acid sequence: CASAFGIGVTSREQYF.

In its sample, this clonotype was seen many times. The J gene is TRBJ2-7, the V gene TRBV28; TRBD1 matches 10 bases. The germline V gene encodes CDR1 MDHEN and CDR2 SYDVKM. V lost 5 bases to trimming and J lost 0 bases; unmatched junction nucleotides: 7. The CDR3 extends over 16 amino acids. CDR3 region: CASSPTGTGDSYEQYF. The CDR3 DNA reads TGTGCCAGCAGTCCGACTGGGACAGGGGACTCCTACGAGCAGTACTTC.

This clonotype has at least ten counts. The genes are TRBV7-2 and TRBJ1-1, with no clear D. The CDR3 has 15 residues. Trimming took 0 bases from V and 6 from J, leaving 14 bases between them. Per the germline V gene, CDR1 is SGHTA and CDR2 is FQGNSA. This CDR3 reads CASSLARRGVAEAFF. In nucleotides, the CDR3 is TGTGCCAGCAGCTTAGCAAGGCGGGGAGTTGCTGAAGCTTTCTTT.